This T cell receptor (beta chain) was sequenced in a study of beta chain features in type 1 diabetes. Expressed TCRB transcripts were sequenced, since all the RNA that had been isolated was reverse transcribed. Generated by immunoSEQ multiplex PCR, the TCRdb table keeps only in-frame clones and is missing some. Of some 410,000 clones listed, roughly an eighth were seen once; the top ten hold around 0.05%. This clone was counted only a few times. Its antigen is unidentified. The study, taken as a whole, reports: The cDNA sequencing approach could over-represent high-TCR-expressing cells.

Germline lookup yields CDR1 MGHDK and CDR2 SYGVNS. CDR3 length: 15 residues. With 3 bases removed from V and 6 bases from J, the gap between germline ends came to 16 bases. CD45RO/CCR7/CD25/CD127/CD95/CD27 staining was used to isolate CD4+ naive, central memory, regulatory and stem cell-like memory cells by sorting. J is TRBJ2-3 and V is TRBV25-1, with D unclear. The sequence derives from a woman younger than 35 in good health. Specimen: naive CD4+ T cells from blood. For the CDR3, the DNA is TGTGCCAGCAGTGAGGCGGAGACTCTGCTGGATACGCAGTATTTT. Translation gives CASSEAETLLDTQYF.